Sequencing of this T cell receptor beta chain was carried out in a study of blood T cell repertoires in COVID-19. Overall study: The samples span acute and convalescent COVID-19 from the United States, Italy and Spain.

The participants were between roughly 18 and 89 years old and came from 24 US areas. The study counted Cohort 3 donors as recovered given two negative PCRs, clearance, or symptom resolution. Per the original data handling: By means of reference gene primer amplification, nucleated cell counts were estimated. This table comes from immunoSEQ multiplex PCR, and its TCRdb copy is limited to in-frame clones, with some not included. Clone size and V and J calls were adopted from that table, with D and trimming inferred from the DNA. The data contain about 300,000 clones, approximately 90% of them singletons. CDR1 and CDR2 from the germline V gene are MNHEY and SVGAGI. Trimming removed 10 bases from V and 5 bases from J, with 18 bases in between. This CDR3 is built from 15 residues.

The chain uses TRBV6-5 and TRBJ1-6; D remains unclear. The sequenced sample consisted of PBMCs or T cells enriched from blood (not recorded which). The TCR originated in a man aged 30-40 years who had recovered from COVID-19. DNA for the CDR3: TGTGCCACCCACCAATACCCCAGGAATAATTCACCCCTCCACTTT. It yields the protein CATHQYPRNNSPLHF.